Below are 15 T cell receptor beta chains sequenced from a single sample in a study of T cell responses to AZD1222 COVID-19 vaccine. Here immunoSEQ multiplex PCR was the method, and the copy in TCRdb shows in-frame clones only, minus some. The sample holds 150,000 to 200,000 clones, approximately 93% seen once. The material was peripheral blood, obtained 28 days after the second AZD1222 dose. These receptors were taken from an adult who received the AZD1222 COVID-19 vaccine.

This clone has just one count. The chain recombines TRBV5-1 with TRBJ1-1; maybe TRBD1 (6 bases). CDR3 length: 15 amino acids. Germline CDR1 SGHRS, CDR2 YFSETQ. Trimming took 0 bases from V and 3 from J, leaving 12 bases between them. In nucleotides, the CDR3 is TGCGCCAGCAGCTTGGCCGTACAGGGTGACACTGAAGCTTTCTTT. As protein: CASSLAVQGDTEAFF.

The chain uses TRBV15 and TRBJ1-4; TRBD1 matches 8 bases. J was trimmed by 6 bases and V by 0 bases; bases with no gene match: 6. Germline V gene sequence: CDR1 LNHNV, CDR2 YYDKDF (reference sequence). This CDR3 spans 16 amino acids. The CDR3 spells CATSRDGGTGDEKLFF. The DNA of the CDR3 is TGTGCCACCAGCAGAGATGGGGGGACAGGCGATGAAAAACTGTTTTTT.

The V and J genes are TRBV7-6 and TRBJ2-2; 8 bases align to TRBD2. This CDR3 has 15 residues. Looked up from germline, CDR1 is SGHVS and CDR2 is FNYEAQ. V was pared by 5 bases and J by 7 bases, with 9 bases of the junction left unmatched. The DNA of the CDR3 is TGTGCCAGCAGCCCCGGACTAGCTGAACGCGGGGAGCTGTTTTTT. Translation gives CASSPGLAERGELFF. Full variable domain (missing parts from reference TRBV7-6 and TRBJ2-2): GAGVSQSPRYKVTKRGQDVALRCDPISGHVSLYWYRQALGQGPEFLTYFNYEAQQDKSGLPNDRFSAERPEGSISTLTIQRTEQRDSAMYRCASSPGLAERGELFFGEGSRLTVL.

The chain links TRBV3-1 (or the pseudogene TRBV3-2) to TRBJ2-2, with a tentative D call TRBD1 (6 bases). The V and J ends lost 7 bases and 6 bases respectively, with 18 bases between them. The CDR3 has 15 residues. Per the germline V gene, CDR1 is LGHDT and CDR2 is YNNKEL (reference sequence). The CDR3 nucleotides read TGTGCCAGCACAACACAAGGGGGATTGTCCGGGGAGCTGTTTTTT. This gives the protein CASTTQGGLSGELFF.

The chain carries TRBV18 and TRBJ2-1; D ambiguous. Germline V lookup: CDR1 KGHSH, CDR2 LQKENI. V shed 3 bases and J shed 8 bases, with 14 bases lying between them. The CDR3 contains 14 residues. In DNA form, the CDR3 reads TGTGCCAGCTCACCTTTGGACCTAAGCGATGAGCAGTTCTTC. Protein product: CASSPLDLSDEQFF. Full variable domain (remainder filled in from reference TRBV18 and TRBJ2-1): NAGVMQNPRHLVRRRGQEARLRCSPMKGHSHVYWYRQLPEEGLKFMVYLQKENIIDESGMPKERFSAEFPKEGPSILRIQQVVRGDSAAYFCASSPLDLSDEQFFGPGTRLTVL.

This chain uses TRBV19 with TRBJ1-1, with a weak D call TRBD1 (5 bases). Trimming took off 7 bases at V and 4 bases at J, with 13 bases between the two ends. CDR1 is LNHDA and CDR2 is SQIVND in the germline V gene (reference sequence). CDR3 length equals 13 residues. CDR3 nucleotides: TGTGCCAGTACTCGCCCGGGGGGCACTGAAGCTTTCTTT. Amino acid sequence: CASTRPGGTEAFF.

The chain links TRBV6-4 to TRBJ1-4; 7 bases are shared with TRBD1. Germline V gene lookup returns CDR1 MRHNA and CDR2 SNTAGT. The CDR3 is made up of 14 amino acids. V was clipped by 6 bases and J by 5 bases; unmatched bases: 6. CDR3 sequence reads: CASSEDRINEKLFF. The DNA for the CDR3 is TGTGCCAGCAGCGAGGACAGGATCAATGAAAAACTGTTTTTT.

The chain is built from TRBV6-6 and TRBJ1-2; a possible D gene is TRBD1 (5 bases). Deletions cut 4 bases from V and 4 bases from J, with 13 bases between. Germline CDR1 MNHNY, CDR2 SVGAGI (reference sequence). The CDR3 is 14 amino acids. Here the CDR3 reads CASSSTGDGYGYTF. Here the CDR3 DNA reads TGTGCCAGCAGTTCCACGGGGGACGGCTATGGCTACACCTTC.

The chain joins TRBV25-1 to TRBJ1-1; the D gene is possibly TRBD1 (5 bases). The CDR3 runs 14 residues. Trimming left V 2 bases short and J 5 bases short, with 12 bases between. The germline V gene has CDR1 MGHDK and CDR2 SYGVNS. CDR3 nucleotides: TGTGCCAGCAGTGAAATGAGGAGGGGAACTGAAGCTTTCTTT. Amino acids: CASSEMRRGTEAFF.

The genes are TRBV6-2 or TRBV6-3 and TRBJ2-2, with D unresolved. CDR3 length equals 14 residues. Per germline, CDR1 MNHEY and CDR2 SVGEGT. The V gene lost 7 bases and the J gene lost 6 bases, with 15 bases spanning the gap. CDR3 in amino acids: CASTPLGHPGELFF. CDR3 sequence (DNA): TGTGCCAGCACCCCCCTTGGGCACCCCGGGGAGCTGTTTTTT.

The chain is built from TRBV20-1 and TRBJ1-5; D may be TRBD1 (6 bases). CDR1 is DFQATT and CDR2 is SNEGSKA in the germline V gene (reference sequence). The CDR3 consists of 17 residues. Trimming pared 3 bases from V and 0 bases from J, leaving 18 bases between. The CDR3 spells CSASTGGGDYSNQPQHF. The DNA of the CDR3 is TGCAGTGCTAGTACTGGAGGGGGAGATTATAGCAATCAGCCCCAGCATTTT.

The genes are TRBV6-2 or TRBV6-3 and TRBJ2-4; 8 positions match TRBD1. V was clipped by 5 bases and J by 7 bases; unmatched bases: 10. The CDR3 has 15 amino acids. Germline CDR1 MNHEY, CDR2 SVGEGT. CDR3 residues: CASSDGQGFSNIQYF. The CDR3 region has the DNA TGTGCCAGCAGTGACGGACAGGGATTTTCGAACATTCAGTACTTC.

V gene TRBV6-5 combines with J gene TRBJ2-7; 7 bases fit TRBD1. Germline values: CDR1 MNHEY, CDR2 SVGAGI. The CDR3 covers 13 residues. The ends lost 4 bases at V and 6 bases at J; junction bases unmatched: 6. CDR3 DNA: TGTGCCAGCAGTTTCGGACAGGCGGTCGAGCAGTACTTC. This gives the protein CASSFGQAVEQYF.

This chain uses TRBV5-6 with TRBJ1-2; D is uncertain. This CDR3 spans 15 amino acids. Trimming took off 0 bases at V and 0 bases at J, with 9 bases between the two ends. In germline, CDR1 is SGHDT, CDR2 YYEEEE. This CDR3 reads CASSLGRAANYGYTF. DNA of the CDR3: TGTGCCAGCAGCTTGGGGAGGGCGGCTAACTATGGCTACACCTTC. Drawing the rest from reference TRBV5-6 and TRBJ1-2, the complete variable domain is DAGVTQSPTHLIKTRGQQVTLRCSPKSGHDTVSWYQQALGQGPQFIFQYYEEEERQRGNFPDRFSGHQFPNYSSELNVNALLLGDSALYLCASSLGRAANYGYTFGSGTRLTVV.

This CDR3 reads CASSRGFYNEQFF. In nucleotides, the CDR3 is TGTGCCAGCAGTCGGGGGTTCTACAATGAGCAGTTCTTC. The chain links TRBV12-3 or TRBV12-4 to TRBJ2-1; D possibly corresponds to TRBD2 (6 bases). The CDR3 has 13 residues. Trimming pared 5 bases from V and 3 bases from J, leaving 8 bases between.